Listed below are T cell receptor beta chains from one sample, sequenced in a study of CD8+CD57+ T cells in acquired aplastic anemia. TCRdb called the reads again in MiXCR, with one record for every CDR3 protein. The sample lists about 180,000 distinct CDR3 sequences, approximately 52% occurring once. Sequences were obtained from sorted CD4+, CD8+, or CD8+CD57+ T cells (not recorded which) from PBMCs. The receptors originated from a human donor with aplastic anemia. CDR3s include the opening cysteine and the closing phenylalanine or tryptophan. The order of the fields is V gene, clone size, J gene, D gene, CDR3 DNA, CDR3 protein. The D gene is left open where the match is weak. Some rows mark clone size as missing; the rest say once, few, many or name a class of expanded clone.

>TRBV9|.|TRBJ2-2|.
TGTGCCAGCAGCCTTACTAGCGGGGAGCTGTTTTTT
CASSLTSGELFF
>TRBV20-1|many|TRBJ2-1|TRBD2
TGCAGTGTTCATAGCGGGAGAGATCCTTACAATGAGCAGTTCTTC
CSVHSGRDPYNEQFF
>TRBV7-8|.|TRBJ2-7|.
TGTGCCAGCAGCTTAGGGGCAGGGTCCTGCGAGCAGTACTTC
CASSLGAGSCEQYF
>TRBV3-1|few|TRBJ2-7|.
TGTGCCAGCAGCCAAGGGACAGCGAGCTACGAGCAGTGCTTC
CASSQGTASYEQCF
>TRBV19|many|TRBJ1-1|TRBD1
TGTGCCAGTAGCGAGGGACAGGGTGATACTGAAGCTTTCTTT
CASSEGQGDTEAFF
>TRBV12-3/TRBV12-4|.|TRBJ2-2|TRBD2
TGTGCCAGCGCTGCAACAAGACTAGCGGGGGGCATAAGGAACACCGGGGAGCTGTTTTTT
CASAATRLAGGIRNTGELFF
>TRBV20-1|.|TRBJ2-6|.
TGCAGTGCTAGAGAGGGATCCTCTGGGGCCAACGTCCTGACTTTC
CSAREGSSGANVLTF
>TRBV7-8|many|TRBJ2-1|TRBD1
TGTGCCAGCAGCCCGCAGGGGGCGCTCAACAATGAGCAGTTCTTC
CASSPQGALNNEQFF
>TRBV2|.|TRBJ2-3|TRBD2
TGTGCCAGCAGTGGGGCTAGCGGGAGGGGCACAGATACGCAGTATTTT
CASSGASGRGTDTQYF
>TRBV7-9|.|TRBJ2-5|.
TGTGCCAGCAGCTTAGTTAACCAGCCTACTGAGACCCAGTACTTC
CASSLVNQPTETQYF
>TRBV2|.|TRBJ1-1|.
TGTGCCAGCCTGACAGATCTCAACACTGAAGCTTTCTTT
CASLTDLNTEAFF
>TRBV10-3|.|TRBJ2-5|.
TGTGCCATCAGTAGGACCGACGAAGAGGCCCAGTACTTC
CAISRTDEEAQYF
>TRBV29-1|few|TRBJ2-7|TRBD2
TGCAGCGTGGGGTCAGCGGGAGGGCCCTACGAGCAGTACTTC
CSVGSAGGPYEQYF
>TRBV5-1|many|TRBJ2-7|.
TGCGCCAGCAGCTTGTTCGGGGACGAGCAGTACTTC
CASSLFGDEQYF
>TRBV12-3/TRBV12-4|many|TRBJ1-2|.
TGTGCCAGCAGTTTAGCAGCTGGTGACTATGGCTACACCTTC
CASSLAAGDYGYTF
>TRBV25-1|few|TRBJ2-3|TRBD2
TGTGCCAGCAGTGAATACGCGGGGGGGTTCACAGATACGCAGTATTTT
CASSEYAGGFTDTQYF
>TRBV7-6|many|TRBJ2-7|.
TGTGCCAGCAGCTTAGCTACGGACGGGGCCTACGAGCAGTACTTC
CASSLATDGAYEQYF
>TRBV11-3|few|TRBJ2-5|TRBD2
TGTGCCAGCAGCCCCGGGACTAGCGGGGGGCCGGGGGAGACCCAGTACTTC
CASSPGTSGGPGETQYF